These 29 T cell receptor beta chains came from one sample sequenced in a study of control samples from healthy donors and cancer patients. Only in-frame clones appear in the TCRdb table, and some are missing; sequencing was by immunoSEQ multiplex PCR. Of 98,000 or so clones listed, roughly four fifths were seen once; the top ten hold roughly 2%. Sample: blood. All receptors derive from a man aged 55 to 70 in good health.

The rearrangement links TRBV18 to TRBJ2-7, with D unresolved. Trimming took 1 base from V and 3 from J, leaving 16 bases between them. Germline loops: CDR1 KGHSH, CDR2 LQKENI. The CDR3 consists of 16 residues. DNA for the CDR3: TGTGCCAGCTCACCACAAACAGTACTGTGGGACTACGAGCAGTACTTC. Its protein is CASSPQTVLWDYEQYF. The full variable domain, in which reference TRBV18 and TRBJ2-7 provide the parts outside the CDR3, is NAGVMQNPRHLVRRRGQEARLRCSPMKGHSHVYWYRQLPEEGLKFMVYLQKENIIDESGMPKERFSAEFPKEGPSILRIQQVVRGDSAAYFCASSPQTVLWDYEQYFGPGTRLTVT.

The chain has TRBV30 and TRBJ2-3; D is perhaps TRBD1 (6 bases). This CDR3 has 12 amino acids. Germline CDR1 is GTSNPN and CDR2 is SVGIG (reference sequence). Trimming left V 3 bases short and J 9 bases short, with 13 bases between. DNA of the CDR3: TGTGCCTGGAGGAAACAGGGAGTGACGCAGTATTTT. As protein: CAWRKQGVTQYF.

Regarding this clone: The same CDR3 is also encoded by other DNA sequences in this sample. This CDR3 is CASSLEWGTGSGELFF. CDR3 sequence (DNA): TGTGCCAGCAGCTTAGAGTGGGGCACGGGTTCCGGGGAGCTGTTTTTT. V is TRBV7-6 and J is TRBJ2-2; TRBD1 might be the D (5 bases). This CDR3 region has 16 residues. Trimming stripped 1 base from V and 6 bases from J, with 15 bases between. CDR1 is SGHVS and CDR2 is FNYEAQ in the germline V gene.

This chain joins TRBV27 and TRBJ2-5, with a possible D match to TRBD2 (5 bases). The germline V gene has CDR1 MNHEY and CDR2 SMNVEV (reference sequence). This CDR3 region has 16 residues. V lost 1 base and J 1 base, leaving 13 bases between the germline ends. The CDR3 sequence is CASSLWSGTPQETQYF. The DNA for the CDR3 is TGTGCCAGCAGTTTATGGAGCGGCACCCCCCAAGAGACCCAGTACTTC.

The chain uses TRBV24-1 and TRBJ1-2; D call uncertain. The CDR3 runs to 14 residues. V gave up 4 bases and J gave up 5 bases, with 13 bases separating them. The V gene's germline CDR1 is KGHDR and CDR2 SFDVKD. The chain's CDR3 is CATSEPSRTYGYTF. The CDR3 DNA reads TGTGCCACCAGTGAGCCATCTAGAACATATGGCTACACCTTC.

About this clone itself: Compared with germline, one end of the junction differs, possibly owing to a read error. The V gene is TRBV6-5, the J gene TRBJ2-2, with 8 bases that match TRBD1. There are 15 residues in the CDR3. Per germline, CDR1 MNHEY and CDR2 SVGAGI. The CDR3 region has the DNA TGTGCCAGCAGTTTATTGGACAGGGAACACCGGGGAGCTGTTTTT. It specifies CASSLLDREHRGAVF.

The rearrangement uses TRBV9 and TRBJ2-3, with TRBD2 matching over 15 bases. Germline V CDR1 and CDR2: SGDLS, YYNGEE. V lost 3 bases and J lost 4; bases outside the gene matches: 9. The CDR3 is made up of 18 amino acids. The CDR3 reads CASSGRTSGGEYADTQYF. CDR3 nucleotides: TGTGCCAGCAGCGGCCGGACTAGCGGGGGGGAATATGCAGATACGCAGTATTTT.

This chain uses TRBV29-1 with TRBJ2-2; TRBD2 might be the D (5 bases). Germline V lookup: CDR1 SQVTM, CDR2 ANQGSEA. This CDR3 contains 13 residues. The germline V and J ends were trimmed by 7 bases and 4 bases, with 13 bases remaining between them. Here the CDR3 DNA reads TGCAGCGGGGTCGGGATTCTCACCGGGGAGCTGTTTTTT. Encoded protein: CSGVGILTGELFF.

This chain uses TRBV7-9 with TRBJ2-7; D is unclear. The CDR3 loop spans 16 amino acids. Trimming stripped 5 bases from V and 6 bases from J, with 23 bases between. The germline gives CDR1 SEHNR, CDR2 FQNEAQ (reference sequence). Here the CDR3 reads CASSAETGLGPREQYF. The CDR3 coding sequence is TGTGCCAGCAGCGCGGAAACCGGGCTCGGACCCCGCGAGCAGTACTTC.

The rearrangement links TRBV6-4 to TRBJ2-2; 7 bases agree with TRBD2. Germline V lookup: CDR1 MRHNA, CDR2 SNTAGT. CDR3 length: 14 amino acids. Losses at the gene ends were 2 bases for V and 3 bases for J; bases not matched to a gene: 0. CDR3 sequence (DNA): TGTGCCAGCAGTGACGGGAGGGACACCGGGGAGCTGTTTTTT. Encoded protein: CASSDGRDTGELFF.

CDR3 sequence (DNA): TGTGCCAGCAGCCGACAGGGACAGTCTGGGGCCAACGTCCTGACTTTC. This sequence encodes CASSRQGQSGANVLTF. The chain combines TRBV7-3 with TRBJ2-6; TRBD1 aligns across 7 bases. Germline-derived CDR1 and CDR2 are SGHTA and FQGTGA. The trim removed 5 bases at V and 1 base at J, leaving 5 bases unmatched. The CDR3 has 16 amino acids.

V gene TRBV10-3 combines with J gene TRBJ2-7; no clear D. The germline V gene has CDR1 ENHRY and CDR2 SYGVKD. The CDR3 has 11 amino acids. The V gene lost 3 bases and the J gene lost 4 bases, with 4 bases spanning the gap. The CDR3 sequence is CAISDAYEQYF. The CDR3 region has the DNA TGTGCCATCAGTGATGCGTACGAGCAGTACTTC.

The chain carries TRBV6-1 and TRBJ2-7; the D gene is possibly TRBD1 (8 bases). There are 16 residues in the CDR3. Per the germline V gene, CDR1 is MNHNS and CDR2 is SASEGT. V gave up 0 bases and J gave up 5 bases, with 17 bases separating them. CDR3: CASSEALTGGRDEQYF. The CDR3 coding sequence is TGTGCCAGCAGTGAAGCGCTAACAGGGGGGAGGGACGAGCAGTACTTC.

This chain joins TRBV7-9 and TRBJ2-7; D ambiguous. Germline CDR1 and CDR2: SEHNR and FQNEAQ (reference sequence). V was trimmed by 5 bases and J by 6 bases, leaving 8 bases between them. The CDR3 runs 11 residues. CDR3 bases: TGTGCCAGCAGCGATATTAGCGAGCAGTACTTC. Protein sequence: CASSDISEQYF.

This chain connects TRBV30 to TRBJ1-5, with 8 bases aligning to TRBD1. V dropped 5 bases and J dropped 2; count of bases not matched to a gene: 8. The germline gives CDR1 GTSNPN, CDR2 SVGIG (reference sequence). The CDR3 contains 15 residues. Written as DNA, the CDR3 is TGTGCCTGGGATTTAGACAGGGGTGGCAATCAGCCCCAGCATTTT. This translates into CAWDLDRGGNQPQHF. The whole variable domain, filled in from reference TRBV30 and TRBJ1-5, reads SQTIHQWPATLVQPVGSPLSLECTVEGTSNPNLYWYRQAAGRGLQLLFYSVGIGQISSEVPQNLSASRPQDRQFILSSKKLLLSDSGFYLCAWDLDRGGNQPQHFGDGTRLSIL.

The chain is built from TRBV6-4 and TRBJ2-3; D ambiguous. CDR1 and CDR2 (germline): MRHNA, SNTAGT. V lost 0 bases and J lost 0, with 4 bases in between. The CDR3 has 14 residues. CDR3 sequence (DNA): TGTGCCAGCAGTGACTCGGACAGCACAGATACGCAGTATTTT. It translates to CASSDSDSTDTQYF.

This clone was detected only once. The rearrangement uses TRBV9 and TRBJ2-5, with D perhaps TRBD1 (5 bases). The CDR3 runs 14 residues. In germline, CDR1 is SGDLS, CDR2 YYNGEE. Trimming took off 0 bases at V and 7 bases at J, with 13 bases between the two ends. In DNA form, the CDR3 reads TGTGCCAGCAGCGTAGGACAGTCCCAGGGGACCCAGTACTTC. Translating it yields CASSVGQSQGTQYF. The full variable domain, rest sourced from reference TRBV9 and TRBJ2-5, is DSGVTQTPKHLITATGQRVTLRCSPRSGDLSVYWYQQSLDQGLQFLIQYYNGEERAKGNILERFSAQQFPDLHSELNLSSLELGDSALYFCASSVGQSQGTQYFGPGTRLLVL.

The V call is TRBV5-6, the J call TRBJ1-2; 7 nucleotides agree with TRBD1. The CDR3 loop spans 17 amino acids. Germline trimming cut 3 bases from V and 6 bases from J; bases unmatched to any gene: 17. Germline assignment: CDR1 SGHDT and CDR2 YYEEEE. Written as DNA, the CDR3 is TGTGCCAGCAGCTCCACGGAAGGGGGCGCTTATTTCGATGGCTACACCTTC. This gives the protein CASSSTEGGAYFDGYTF.

The chain carries TRBV3-1 (or the pseudogene TRBV3-2) and TRBJ1-1, with D unclear. From germline, CDR1 is LGHDT and CDR2 YNNKEL (reference sequence). The CDR3 covers 13 residues. Trimming removed 4 bases from V and 2 bases from J, with 8 bases in between. CDR3 sequence reads: CASSRDHNTEAFF. For the CDR3, the DNA is TGTGCCAGCAGCCGTGACCATAACACTGAAGCTTTCTTT.

The chain couples TRBV3-1 (or the pseudogene TRBV3-2) to TRBJ1-1, with a tentative D call TRBD1 (6 bases). CDR3 length: 15 amino acids. Germline CDR1 and CDR2: LGHDT and YNNKEL (reference sequence). The V end was cut by 7 bases, the J end by 1 base, with 16 bases between. The chain's CDR3 is CASTMRGKQNTEAFF. The CDR3 DNA reads TGTGCCAGCACCATGAGGGGGAAACAGAACACTGAAGCTTTCTTT.

The V call is TRBV30, the J call TRBJ2-7; D call uncertain. This CDR3 has 12 amino acids. Trimming pared 2 bases from V and 0 bases from J, leaving 5 bases between. Germline V gene lookup returns CDR1 GTSNPN and CDR2 SVGIG (reference sequence). CDR3 region: CAWSPPSYEQYF. CDR3 DNA: TGTGCCTGGAGTCCCCCCTCCTACGAGCAGTACTTC.

The chain recombines TRBV5-4 with TRBJ2-7, with 8 bases matching TRBD1. The CDR3 length is 14 residues. The germline V gene encodes CDR1 SGHNT and CDR2 YYREEE (reference sequence). After removal of 4 bases from V and 7 bases from J, the junction contained 10 bases not matched to a gene. The CDR3 sequence is CASSEDQGAREQYF. CDR3 nucleotides: TGTGCCAGCAGCGAGGATCAGGGGGCGCGTGAGCAGTACTTC. The variable domain in full, completed from reference TRBV5-4 and TRBJ2-7, reads ETGVTQSPTHLIKTRGQQVTLRCSSQSGHNTVSWYQQALGQGPQFIFQYYREEENGRGNFPPRFSGLQFPNYSSELNVNALELDDSALYLCASSEDQGAREQYFGPGTRLTVT.

As DNA, the CDR3 is TGCGCCAGCAGCTTGGGATCTAGCAATCAGCCCCAGCATTTT. This gives the protein CASSLGSSNQPQHF. The rearrangement uses TRBV5-1 and TRBJ1-5; D remains unclear. The V gene's germline CDR1 is SGHRS and CDR2 YFSETQ. The CDR3 extends over 14 amino acids. Trimming left V 0 bases short and J 0 bases short, with 4 bases between.

V and J are TRBV11-2 and TRBJ2-7; 7 bases are shared with TRBD2. CDR1 and CDR2 from the germline V gene are SGHAT and FQNNGV. With 5 bases clipped from V and 0 bases from J, the junction kept 4 bases outside the gene matches. The CDR3 covers 14 residues. The CDR3 region has the DNA TGTGCCAGCAGCCTTGAGCGGGACTCCTACGAGCAGTACTTC. Translation gives CASSLERDSYEQYF. The entire variable domain, with the rest obtained from reference TRBV11-2 and TRBJ2-7, is as follows: EAGVAQSPRYKIIEKRQSVAFWCNPISGHATLYWYQQILGQGPKLLIQFQNNGVVDDSQLPKDRFSAERLKGVDSTLKIQPAKLEDSAVYLCASSLERDSYEQYFGPGTRLTVT.

This chain connects TRBV10-1 to TRBJ1-4; D gene unclear. The CDR3 is made up of 17 amino acids. The V and J ends lost 7 bases and 2 bases respectively, with 20 bases between them. Germline V gives CDR1 WNHNN, CDR2 SYGVQD (reference sequence). The CDR3 is CASTLPGPESTNEKLFF. Written as DNA, the CDR3 is TGCGCCAGCACTCTTCCCGGGCCGGAGAGTACTAATGAAAAACTGTTTTTT.

To note about this clone: At one end the junction does not follow the germline gene, possibly because of a read error. Written as DNA, the CDR3 is TGTGCCATCACTGAGTCCGGGACGCATCTCCCTTACGAGCAGTACTTC. Encoded protein: CAITESGTHLPYEQYF. The genes are TRBV10-3 and TRBJ2-7; D assignment may be TRBD1 or TRBD2 (5 bases each). The length of the CDR3 is 16 residues. The germline CDR1 and CDR2 sequences are ENHRY and SYGVKD.

This clone was observed a single time. The chain combines TRBV28 with TRBJ2-2; D not resolved. CDR1 is MDHEN and CDR2 is SYDVKM in the germline V gene. This CDR3 has 16 residues. Deletions cut 6 bases from V and 0 bases from J, with 14 bases between. The chain's CDR3 is CASRTLTDSNTGELFF. DNA of the CDR3: TGTGCCAGCAGAACCTTAACAGACTCGAACACCGGGGAGCTGTTTTTT.

This chain uses TRBV3-1 (or the pseudogene TRBV3-2) with TRBJ2-1; 11 bases line up with TRBD2. V was pared by 4 bases and J by 2 bases, with 4 bases of the junction left unmatched. Per germline, CDR1 LGHDT and CDR2 YNNKEL (reference sequence). The length of the CDR3 is 16 residues. CDR3: CASSLRTSGPYNEQFF. Written as DNA, the CDR3 is TGTGCCAGCAGCCTAAGGACTAGCGGGCCCTACAATGAGCAGTTCTTC.

The chain recombines TRBV7-9 with TRBJ1-1; D gene uncertain. The CDR3 extends over 13 amino acids. In germline, CDR1 is SEHNR, CDR2 FQNEAQ (reference sequence). V was shortened by 5 bases and J by 6 bases, with 13 bases between the two germline ends. This chain's CDR3 is CASSVPPVAEAFF. In nucleotides, the CDR3 is TGTGCCAGCAGCGTTCCTCCTGTCGCTGAAGCTTTCTTT.